A single sample gave rise to the 13 T cell receptor beta chains below, sequenced in a study of blood T cell repertoires in COVID-19. The table came from immunoSEQ multiplex PCR; TCRdb's copy has only in-frame clones and leaves some out. Found here are 20,000 or so clones, approximately 86% of them singletons; the top ten hold 18%. Sequenced material: peripheral blood. The source of these receptors is a human donor with acute or convalescent COVID-19. The donor label of this sample is uncertain.

A note on this clone: The sample holds other DNA sequences that translate to the same CDR3. CDR3 in amino acids: CASSIEPSRGRNSPLHF. The CDR3 bases are TGTGCCAGTAGTATAGAGCCTTCCAGGGGGCGAAATTCACCCCTCCACTTT. V gene TRBV19 combines with J gene TRBJ1-6; 8 bases align to TRBD1. Germline V lookup: CDR1 LNHDA, CDR2 SQIVND (reference sequence). The CDR3 consists of 17 residues. J gave up 7 bases and V 0 bases, and 8 bases lay outside the gene matches. The full variable domain, with the rest looked up from reference TRBV19 and TRBJ1-6, is DGGITQSPKYLFRKEGQNVTLSCEQNLNHDAMYWYRQDPGQGLRLIYYSQIVNDFQKGDIAEGYSVSREKKESFPLTVTSAQKNPTAFYLCASSIEPSRGRNSPLHFGNGTRLTVT.

The V and J genes are TRBV9 and TRBJ1-2; tentative D call: TRBD1 (6 bases). Germline lookup yields CDR1 SGDLS and CDR2 YYNGEE. The CDR3 consists of 15 residues. Trimming left V 1 base short and J 2 bases short, with 12 bases between. Written as DNA, the CDR3 is TGTGCCAGCAGCGTAACGCTACAGGGCAACTATGGCTACACCTTC. The encoded protein is CASSVTLQGNYGYTF. Full variable domain (rest looked up from reference TRBV9 and TRBJ1-2): DSGVTQTPKHLITATGQRVTLRCSPRSGDLSVYWYQQSLDQGLQFLIQYYNGEERAKGNILERFSAQQFPDLHSELNLSSLELGDSALYFCASSVTLQGNYGYTFGSGTRLTVV.

This chain uses TRBV5-1 with TRBJ2-5, with 11 bases lining up with TRBD1. The CDR3 runs 16 residues. Unmatched junction bases numbered 6, after V lost 0 bases and J lost 5 bases. Germline CDR1 reads SGHRS; CDR2 reads YFSETQ. This CDR3 is CASSLGGQGVAETQYF. The CDR3 nucleotides are TGCGCCAGCAGCTTGGGGGGACAGGGGGTGGCCGAGACCCAGTACTTC.

V and J are TRBV2 and TRBJ2-3; D call uncertain. The V end lost 7 bases, the J end lost 2 bases, and 7 bases lay between the germline ends. The CDR3 spans 12 residues. CDR1 and CDR2 (germline): SNHLY, FYNNEI. The CDR3 spells CASKLVTDTQYF. CDR3 coding DNA: TGTGCCAGCAAGCTGGTCACAGATACGCAGTATTTT.

The rearrangement uses TRBV5-4 and TRBJ2-7, with 9 bases matching TRBD2. Looked up from germline, CDR1 is SGHNT and CDR2 is YYREEE (reference sequence). This CDR3 spans 18 amino acids. With 6 bases clipped from V and 1 base from J, the junction kept 17 bases outside the gene matches. Here the CDR3 DNA reads TGTGCCAGCACCCTCGGGGTAGCGGGAGTGAGGGTATCCTACGAGCAGTACTTC. Its protein is CASTLGVAGVRVSYEQYF.

V gene TRBV11-3 combines with J gene TRBJ2-2; maybe TRBD2 (6 bases). The V end lost 4 bases, the J end lost 0 bases, and 9 bases lay between the germline ends. The CDR3 spans 15 residues. Germline V lookup: CDR1 SGHNT, CDR2 YENEEA. DNA for the CDR3: TGTGCCAGCAGCTCCCCGGGAGCGAACACCGGGGAGCTGTTTTTT. It is translated as CASSSPGANTGELFF.

The chain recombines TRBV29-1 with TRBJ2-7; 8 bases fit TRBD2. Germline V gene sequence: CDR1 SQVTM, CDR2 ANQGSEA. CDR3 length: 14 residues. The junction had 8 bases not matched to a gene; V was cut back by 6 bases and J by 1 base. CDR3 amino acids: CSVGGLGGSYEQYF. The CDR3 DNA reads TGCAGCGTGGGGGGACTAGGAGGTTCCTACGAGCAGTACTTC.

The V call is TRBV18, the J call TRBJ1-6; no definite D call. The ends were cut back, 6 bases at V and 5 bases at J, with 8 bases in the middle. The CDR3 length is 13 residues. Germline V gene data show CDR1 as KGHSH and CDR2 as LQKENI. The CDR3 protein is CASSGSDNSPLHF. Written as DNA, the CDR3 is TGTGCCAGCTCTGGCAGCGATAATTCACCCCTCCACTTT. The variable domain in full, with the rest retrieved from reference TRBV18 and TRBJ1-6, is NAGVMQNPRHLVRRRGQEARLRCSPMKGHSHVYWYRQLPEEGLKFMVYLQKENIIDESGMPKERFSAEFPKEGPSILRIQQVVRGDSAAYFCASSGSDNSPLHFGNGTRLTVT.

The chain couples TRBV19 to TRBJ2-1; TRBD2 matches at 7 bases. This CDR3 has 16 residues. The J segment lost 0 bases and the V segment lost 3 bases, leaving 5 bases of the junction unmatched. From germline, CDR1 is LNHDA and CDR2 SQIVND (reference sequence). The CDR3 DNA reads TGTGCCAGTAGTATTGGAGCGGGAAGCTCCTACAATGAGCAGTTCTTC. Protein: CASSIGAGSSYNEQFF. The whole variable domain, remainder taken from reference TRBV19 and TRBJ2-1, is DGGITQSPKYLFRKEGQNVTLSCEQNLNHDAMYWYRQDPGQGLRLIYYSQIVNDFQKGDIAEGYSVSREKKESFPLTVTSAQKNPTAFYLCASSIGAGSSYNEQFFGPGTRLTVL.

This clone was observed once. The chain has TRBV5-1 and TRBJ2-7; D remains unclear. The length of the CDR3 is 14 residues. Trimming pared 3 bases from V and 5 bases from J, leaving 15 bases between. Germline V gene data show CDR1 as SGHRS and CDR2 as YFSETQ. The CDR3 coding sequence is TGCGCCAGCAGCTCTTCTCCGGGTTTCGACGAGCAGTACTTC. Amino acids: CASSSSPGFDEQYF.

This clone occurred once. The chain is built from TRBV18 and TRBJ1-5, with D uncertain. V dropped 4 bases and J dropped 1 base, with 11 bases sitting between them. Germline V gives CDR1 KGHSH, CDR2 LQKENI. The CDR3 is 15 amino acids. CDR3 DNA sequence: TGTGCCAGCTCACAACTAGGAGGGAGCAATCAGCCCCAGCATTTT. It is translated as CASSQLGGSNQPQHF.

V and J are TRBV10-1 and TRBJ2-7; a weak D match, TRBD1 (6 bases). Germline CDR1 and CDR2: WNHNN and SYGVQD (reference sequence). Trimming shortened V by 5 bases and J by 0 bases, and 8 bases separated the two germline ends. This CDR3 comprises 13 residues. In DNA, the CDR3 is TGCGCCAGCAGTCAGGACAGCTCCTACGAGCAGTACTTC. The encoded protein is CASSQDSSYEQYF.

V and J are TRBV12-3 or TRBV12-4 and TRBJ1-1, with D hard to call. CDR3 size: 13 residues. V was clipped by 5 bases and J by 3 bases, with 10 bases between them. CDR3 in DNA: TGTGCCAGCAGTATAAAGAGGTACACTGAAGCTTTCTTT. It yields the protein CASSIKRYTEAFF.